These 28 T cell receptor beta chains originate from one sample sequenced in a study of T cell repertoires in cytomegalovirus infection. From the reads, TCRdb called clonotypes with MiXCR, one entry per CDR3 protein. The data contain 150,000 to 200,000 distinct CDR3 sequences, 15% to 20% of them singletons. Material for sequencing was PBMCs. All receptors come from a human donor in good health (CMV status not recorded). Some clones in this sample may be carry-over from other donors' samples.

Only a few counts were recorded for this clonotype. The chain employs TRBV28 and TRBJ2-4; D is uncertain. Germline CDR1 and CDR2: MDHEN and SYDVKM. The CDR3 runs to 13 residues. V was pared by 5 bases and J by 1 base, with 6 bases between. The CDR3 reads CASSVEAKNIQYF. As DNA, the CDR3 is TGTGCCAGCAGTGTGGAGGCCAAAAACATTCAGTACTTC.

As concerns this clonotype: With a much larger clone just one base away, this may be a read error. This chain links TRBV11-3 with TRBJ2-1; the D gene is possibly TRBD2 (6 bases). This CDR3 contains 14 residues. The germline V and J ends were trimmed by 3 bases and 9 bases, with 15 bases remaining between them. CDR1 is SGHNT, CDR2 YENEEA, per germline. The CDR3 DNA sequence: TGTGCCAGCAGCTTGCGGGATAGCTTTATTGAGCAGTTCTTC. This codes for CASSLRDSFIEQFF.

This clonotype has a handful of counts. The chain carries TRBV12-3 or TRBV12-4 and TRBJ1-2; TRBD1 matches 7 bases. The CDR3 sequence is 13 residues long. The V and J ends lost 6 bases and 6 bases, in that order; junction bases with no gene match: 7. CDR3 sequence: CASRRQGVDGYTF. The DNA for the CDR3 is TGTGCCAGCAGGAGACAGGGTGTCGATGGCTACACCTTC.

The sample holds many counts of this clonotype. The V and J genes are TRBV7-2 and TRBJ2-7; D remains ambiguous. Between the trimmed V and J ends, which lost 6 bases and 3 bases, there was a span of 9 bases. Germline V gives CDR1 SGHTA, CDR2 FQGNSA. The CDR3 covers 12 residues. Here the CDR3 reads CASSLSYYEQYF. CDR3 nucleotides: TGTGCCAGCAGTTTAAGCTACTACGAGCAGTACTTC.

This clonotype was counted many times. The V gene is TRBV12-3 or TRBV12-4, the J gene TRBJ2-7, with 14 bases that match TRBD2. With V trimmed by 3 bases and J by 4 bases, 8 bases remained unmatched. There are 17 residues in the CDR3. CDR3 region: CASSFTGLAGGEYEQYF. CDR3 coding DNA: TGTGCCAGCAGTTTCACAGGACTAGCGGGAGGCGAGTACGAGCAGTACTTC.

The chain employs TRBV19 and TRBJ1-5; unclear D gene. V dropped 1 base and J dropped 5 bases, with 6 bases sitting between them. Germline assignment: CDR1 LNHDA and CDR2 SQIVND (reference sequence). The CDR3 has 13 amino acids. The CDR3: CASSIGVYQPQHF. CDR3 sequence (DNA): TGTGCCAGTAGTATAGGGGTTTATCAGCCCCAGCATTTT.

This clonotype was counted many times. The J gene is TRBJ1-1, the V gene TRBV7-9; D perhaps matches TRBD1 (6 bases). V shed 5 bases and J shed 1 base, with 11 bases lying between them. This CDR3 is 14 amino acids long. Germline CDR1 SEHNR, CDR2 FQNEAQ (reference sequence). DNA for the CDR3: TGTGCCAGCAGCCCCCCAGGGGCGAACACTGAAGCTTTCTTT. This gives the protein CASSPPGANTEAFF. Looking up the rest from reference TRBV7-9 and TRBJ1-1 gives the full variable domain: DTGVSQNPRHKITKRGQNVTFRCDPISEHNRLYWYRQTLGQGPEFLTYFQNEAQLEKSRLLSDRFSAERPKGSFSTLEIQRTEQGDSAMYLCASSPPGANTEAFFGQGTRLTVV.

Many counts were recorded for this clonotype. J is TRBJ2-1 and V is TRBV7-2, with 7 bases identical to TRBD1. This CDR3 spans 13 amino acids. Germline trimming cut 4 bases from V and 6 bases from J; bases unmatched to any gene: 3. Germline CDR1 reads SGHTA; CDR2 reads FQGNSA. The CDR3 coding sequence is TGTGCCAGCAGCTCGACAGGGCTCAATGAGCAGTTCTTC. It codes for CASSSTGLNEQFF.

This clonotype was recorded many times. The gene calls are TRBV4-3 and TRBJ1-1, with a tentative D call TRBD1 (5 bases). The CDR3 spans 18 residues. V was trimmed by 0 bases and J by 7 bases, leaving 24 bases between them. In germline, CDR1 is LGHNA, CDR2 YSLEER. The CDR3 protein is CASSQDLGARQLVHEAFF. The CDR3 coding sequence is TGCGCCAGCAGCCAAGATCTAGGGGCGCGCCAATTAGTTCATGAAGCTTTCTTT.

This clonotype was picked up a small number of times. The chain joins TRBV7-9 to TRBJ2-7; D is uncertain. V lost 4 bases to trimming and J lost 5 bases, with 15 bases between them. This CDR3 is built from 14 residues. The germline gives CDR1 SEHNR, CDR2 FQNEAQ (reference sequence). The CDR3 nucleotides are TGTGCCAGCAGCTCGGACGTAAGTCAGGACGAGCAGTACTTC. Its protein product is CASSSDVSQDEQYF. Supplemented by reference TRBV7-9 and TRBJ2-7, the full variable domain reads DTGVSQNPRHKITKRGQNVTFRCDPISEHNRLYWYRQTLGQGPEFLTYFQNEAQLEKSRLLSDRFSAERPKGSFSTLEIQRTEQGDSAMYLCASSSDVSQDEQYFGPGTRLTVT.

This clonotype was counted many times. J is TRBJ1-5 and V is TRBV7-2; 7 bases are shared with TRBD1. The CDR3 runs to 15 residues. V was pared by 6 bases and J by 4 bases, with 9 bases of the junction left unmatched. CDR1 and CDR2 (germline): SGHTA, FQGNSA. CDR3: CASSPEGTVNQPQHF. The DNA for the CDR3 is TGTGCCAGCAGTCCAGAGGGGACAGTAAATCAGCCCCAGCATTTT.

The sample holds a few counts of this clonotype. The rearrangement links TRBV28 to TRBJ1-1, with a weak D call TRBD1 (6 bases). V shed 8 bases and J shed 8 bases, with 15 bases lying between them. Germline values: CDR1 MDHEN, CDR2 SYDVKM. The CDR3 is 12 residues long. The CDR3 nucleotides read TGTGCCAGCGGTCCTCAAACAGGGGAAGCTTTCTTT. As protein: CASGPQTGEAFF.

This clonotype was detected a few times. This chain connects TRBV7-6 to TRBJ2-1, with TRBD2 matching over 13 bases. The CDR3 is 15 residues long. Per the germline V gene, CDR1 is SGHVS and CDR2 is FNYEAQ. Losses at the gene ends were 5 bases for V and 5 bases for J; bases not matched to a gene: 3. The CDR3 reads CASSPGLAGDNEQFF. The DNA for the CDR3 is TGTGCCAGCAGCCCAGGACTAGCGGGAGACAATGAGCAGTTCTTC. Filled out from reference TRBV7-6 and TRBJ2-1, the complete variable domain reads GAGVSQSPRYKVTKRGQDVALRCDPISGHVSLYWYRQALGQGPEFLTYFNYEAQQDKSGLPNDRFSAERPEGSISTLTIQRTEQRDSAMYRCASSPGLAGDNEQFFGPGTRLTVL.

This clonotype was observed a few times. The chain is built from TRBV6-6 and TRBJ2-1; D remains unclear. Trimming left V 4 bases short and J 5 bases short, with 12 bases between. This CDR3 is built from 14 residues. Germline V gene data show CDR1 as MNHNY and CDR2 as SVGAGI (reference sequence). Here the CDR3 reads CASSSLGTHNEQFF. The CDR3, as DNA: TGTGCCAGCAGTTCCCTCGGAACCCACAATGAGCAGTTCTTC.

A few counts support this clonotype. The chain combines TRBV28 with TRBJ2-1; 11 nucleotides match TRBD2. The CDR3 extends over 16 amino acids. Germline CDR1 MDHEN, CDR2 SYDVKM. With 6 bases clipped from V and 3 bases from J, the junction kept 7 bases outside the gene matches. In nucleotides, the CDR3 is TGTGCCAGCAGGGGGACTAGCGGAGGAAGCTACAATGAGCAGTTCTTC. It yields the protein CASRGTSGGSYNEQFF.

This clonotype showed up just a few times. The chain's CDR3 is CASSTRGLINQPQHF. As DNA, the CDR3 is TGTGCCAGCAGTACCAGGGGGCTGATAAATCAGCCCCAGCATTTT. V and J are TRBV6-5 and TRBJ1-5; the match to TRBD1 covers 8 bases. CDR3 size: 15 residues. V was clipped by 5 bases and J by 4 bases; unmatched bases: 7. Germline CDR1 and CDR2: MNHEY and SVGAGI.

This clonotype was detected only a few times. The rearrangement uses TRBV5-6 and TRBJ2-7; D is possibly TRBD1 (5 bases). Trimming left V 5 bases short and J 7 bases short, with 16 bases between. The germline V gene encodes CDR1 SGHDT and CDR2 YYEEEE. The CDR3 spans 13 residues. The CDR3 coding sequence is TGTGCCAGCAGGTTAGCAGGGCAGAGGGAGCAGTACTTC. Translated: CASRLAGQREQYF.

This clonotype was seen ten or more times. The chain is built from TRBV29-1 and TRBJ2-1; 8 bases align to TRBD2. Per the germline V gene, CDR1 is SQVTM and CDR2 is ANQGSEA. The CDR3 has 14 amino acids. The J segment lost 5 bases and the V segment lost 5 bases, leaving 8 bases of the junction unmatched. CDR3 sequence: CSVPGRALDNEQFF. CDR3 DNA sequence: TGCAGCGTTCCCGGGAGGGCCTTGGACAATGAGCAGTTCTTC.

A single count supports this clonotype. This chain joins TRBV4-2 and TRBJ2-2, with 8 nucleotides matching TRBD2. Germline CDR1 LGHNA, CDR2 YNFKEQ. The CDR3 extends over 17 amino acids. The V segment lost 1 base and the J segment 4 bases; nucleotides outside the gene matches: 8. The CDR3 DNA sequence: TGTGCCAGCAGCCAAGGTTCCAGCGGGGGATCCACCGGGGAGCTGTTTTTT. Protein: CASSQGSSGGSTGELFF.

The chain couples TRBV28 to TRBJ2-1, with 7 bases lining up with TRBD2. Germline loops: CDR1 MDHEN, CDR2 SYDVKM. Trimming at V came to 4 bases and at J to 6 bases, leaving 3 bases not matched to a gene. CDR3 length equals 13 residues. The DNA of the CDR3 is TGTGCCAGCAGTTATAGCGGGCCCAATGAGCAGTTCTTC. Translated: CASSYSGPNEQFF.

This clonotype was counted a few times. The CDR3 nucleotides are TGTGCCAGCACACGAACGCGGGGGACAGGGAATAATTCACCCCTCCACTTT. Amino acid sequence: CASTRTRGTGNNSPLHF. This sequence joins TRBV2 and TRBJ1-6; 9 positions agree with TRBD1. This CDR3 comprises 17 residues. Germline V CDR1 and CDR2: SNHLY, FYNNEI. Trimming at V came to 7 bases and at J to 5 bases, leaving 12 bases not matched to a gene. Full variable domain (rest looked up from reference TRBV2 and TRBJ1-6): EPEVTQTPSHQVTQMGQEVILRCVPISNHLYFYWYRQILGQKVEFLVSFYNNEISEKSEIFDDQFSVERPDGSNFTLKIRSTKLEDSAMYFCASTRTRGTGNNSPLHFGNGTRLTVT.

The table lists this clonotype with many counts. This sequence joins TRBV7-2 and TRBJ2-5; the D gene is possibly TRBD2 (5 bases). The V gene lost 3 bases and the J gene lost 5 bases, with 13 bases spanning the gap. CDR3 size: 14 residues. Germline CDR1 is SGHTA and CDR2 is FQGNSA. CDR3 DNA: TGTGCCAGCAGCTTCTCGGCGGGTCTCGAGACCCAGTACTTC. Protein: CASSFSAGLETQYF.

The gene calls are TRBV7-9 and TRBJ1-1; tentative D call: TRBD1 (5 bases). The CDR3 length is 16 residues. CDR1 SEHNR and CDR2 FQNEAQ come from the germline V gene (reference sequence). The V and J ends lost 1 base and 4 bases respectively, with 16 bases between them. CDR3 loop: CASSLGGGILGTEAFF. In DNA form, the CDR3 reads TGTGCCAGCAGCTTAGGCGGGGGTATTCTGGGCACTGAAGCTTTCTTT.

This clonotype was found many times. The J gene is TRBJ2-3, the V gene TRBV7-2, with 7 nucleotides matching TRBD1. This CDR3 comprises 16 residues. Germline CDR1 SGHTA, CDR2 FQGNSA. The junction had 10 bases not matched to a gene; V was cut back by 5 bases and J by 2 bases. Here the CDR3 reads CASSLGTEPLTDTQYF. The CDR3 DNA reads TGTGCCAGCAGCCTCGGGACAGAGCCTCTCACAGATACGCAGTATTTT.

In this sample, this clonotype turned up a few times. This chain links TRBV28 with TRBJ2-7; 9 positions match TRBD1. Germline V gene data show CDR1 as MDHEN and CDR2 as SYDVKM. This CDR3 comprises 13 residues. Trimming removed 7 bases from V and 6 bases from J; junction bases left unmatched: 7. The CDR3 region has the DNA TGTGCCAGCAACCCCACAGGGGGCAGCGAGCAGTACTTC. Amino acid sequence: CASNPTGGSEQYF.

This clonotype was seen more than once but under ten times. The chain combines TRBV5-4 with TRBJ2-1, with 7 bases identical to TRBD2. The CDR3 spans 15 residues. V was pared by 2 bases and J by 1 base, with 3 bases of the junction left unmatched. CDR1 and CDR2 from the germline V gene are SGHNT and YYREEE (reference sequence). CDR3 DNA sequence: TGTGCCAGCAGCTTTTGGGGGGGGTCCTACAATGAGCAGTTCTTC. Translation gives CASSFWGGSYNEQFF.

The rearrangement uses TRBV12-3 or TRBV12-4 and TRBJ1-4, with D perhaps matching TRBD1 (5 bases). Trimming stripped 4 bases from V and 13 bases from J, with 16 bases between. The CDR3 has 13 residues. The CDR3 bases are TGTGCCAGCAGTTCTAGTGGGGCTGAGAGACTGTTTTTT. This codes for CASSSSGAERLFF.

This clonotype was observed a few times. V usage is TRBV14 and J usage is TRBJ2-1; D is unresolved. Germline loops: CDR1 SGHDN, CDR2 FVKESK. V gave up 5 bases and J gave up 4 bases, with 9 bases separating them. The CDR3 contains 13 residues. The CDR3 here is CASSEGTYNEQFF. The CDR3 DNA reads as TGTGCCAGCAGCGAAGGAACATACAATGAGCAGTTCTTC.